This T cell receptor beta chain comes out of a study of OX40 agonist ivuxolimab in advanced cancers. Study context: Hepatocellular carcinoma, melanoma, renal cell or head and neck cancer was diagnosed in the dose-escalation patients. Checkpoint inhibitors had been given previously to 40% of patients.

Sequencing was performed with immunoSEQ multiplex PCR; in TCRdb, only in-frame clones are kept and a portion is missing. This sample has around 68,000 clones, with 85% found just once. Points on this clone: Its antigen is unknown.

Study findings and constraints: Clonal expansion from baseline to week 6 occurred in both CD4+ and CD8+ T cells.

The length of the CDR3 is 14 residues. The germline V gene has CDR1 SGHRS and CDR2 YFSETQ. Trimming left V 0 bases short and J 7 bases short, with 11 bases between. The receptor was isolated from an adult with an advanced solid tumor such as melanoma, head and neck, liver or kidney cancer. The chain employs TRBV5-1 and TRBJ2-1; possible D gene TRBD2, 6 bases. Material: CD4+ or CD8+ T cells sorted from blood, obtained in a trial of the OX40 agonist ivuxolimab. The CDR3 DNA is TGCGCCAGCAGCTTGGATGGGAGGCGGAATGAGCAGTTCTTC. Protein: CASSLDGRRNEQFF. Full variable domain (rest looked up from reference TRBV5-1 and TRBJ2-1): KAGVTQTPRYLIKTRGQQVTLSCSPISGHRSVSWYQQTPGQGLQFLFEYFSETQRNKGNFPGRFSGRQFSNSRSEMNVSTLELGDSALYLCASSLDGRRNEQFFGPGTRLTVL.